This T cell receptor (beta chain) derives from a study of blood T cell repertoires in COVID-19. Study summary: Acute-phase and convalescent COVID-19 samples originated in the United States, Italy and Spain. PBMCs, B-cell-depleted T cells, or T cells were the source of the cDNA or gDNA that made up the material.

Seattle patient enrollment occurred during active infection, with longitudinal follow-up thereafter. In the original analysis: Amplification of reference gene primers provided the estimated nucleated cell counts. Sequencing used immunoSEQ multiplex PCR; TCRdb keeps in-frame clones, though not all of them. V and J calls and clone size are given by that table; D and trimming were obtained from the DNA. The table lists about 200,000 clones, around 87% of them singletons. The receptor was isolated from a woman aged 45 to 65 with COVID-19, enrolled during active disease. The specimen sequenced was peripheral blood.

CDR3 coding DNA: TGTGCCAGCAGCTTGCTGGGCCACAATCAGCCCCAGCATTTT. This gives the protein CASSLLGHNQPQHF. The chain links TRBV5-8 to TRBJ1-5; D not certain. The V and J ends lost 1 base and 3 bases respectively, with 8 bases between them. The CDR3 is made up of 14 amino acids. In germline, CDR1 is SGHTS, CDR2 YDEGEE.